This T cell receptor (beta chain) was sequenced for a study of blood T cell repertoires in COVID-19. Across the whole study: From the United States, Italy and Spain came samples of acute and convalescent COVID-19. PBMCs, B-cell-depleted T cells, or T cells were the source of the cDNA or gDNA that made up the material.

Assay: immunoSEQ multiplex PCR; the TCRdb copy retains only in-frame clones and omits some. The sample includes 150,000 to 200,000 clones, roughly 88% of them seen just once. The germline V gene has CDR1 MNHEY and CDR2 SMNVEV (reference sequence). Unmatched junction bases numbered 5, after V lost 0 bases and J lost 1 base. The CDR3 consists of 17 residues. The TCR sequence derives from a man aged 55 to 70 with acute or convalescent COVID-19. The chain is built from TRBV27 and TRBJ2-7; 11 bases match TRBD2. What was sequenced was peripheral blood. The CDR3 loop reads CASSLSPRLAGSYEQYF. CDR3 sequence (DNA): TGTGCCAGCAGTTTATCCCCGCGACTAGCGGGATCCTACGAGCAGTACTTC.